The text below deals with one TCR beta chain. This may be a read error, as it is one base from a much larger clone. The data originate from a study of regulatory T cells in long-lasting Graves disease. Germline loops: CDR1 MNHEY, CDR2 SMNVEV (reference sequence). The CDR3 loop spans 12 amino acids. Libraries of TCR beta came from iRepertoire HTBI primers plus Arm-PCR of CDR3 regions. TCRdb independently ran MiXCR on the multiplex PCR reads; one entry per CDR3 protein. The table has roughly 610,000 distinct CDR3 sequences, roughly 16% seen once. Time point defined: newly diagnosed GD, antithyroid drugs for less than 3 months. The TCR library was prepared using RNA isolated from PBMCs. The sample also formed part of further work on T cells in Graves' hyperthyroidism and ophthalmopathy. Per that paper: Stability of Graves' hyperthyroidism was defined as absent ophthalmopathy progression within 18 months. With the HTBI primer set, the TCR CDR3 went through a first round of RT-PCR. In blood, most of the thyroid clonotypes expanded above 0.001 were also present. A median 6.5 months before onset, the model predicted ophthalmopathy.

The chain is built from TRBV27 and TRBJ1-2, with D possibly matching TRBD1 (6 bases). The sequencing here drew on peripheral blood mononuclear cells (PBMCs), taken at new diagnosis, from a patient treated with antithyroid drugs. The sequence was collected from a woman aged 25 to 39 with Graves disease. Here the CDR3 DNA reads TGTGCCAGCAGTCCCGGACAGTCGGGCTACGCCTTC. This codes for CASSPGQSGYAF.